Listed below are T cell receptor beta chains from one sample, sequenced in a study of T cell responses to AZD1222 COVID-19 vaccine. Profiling relied on immunoSEQ multiplex PCR, and the TCRdb table lists in-frame clones only, not all of them. The sample lists more than 90,000 clones, over 75% seen once, with 1% to 1.5% in the top ten. This specimen consisted of peripheral blood, obtained on day 0 of AZD1222 vaccination. The receptors shown here come from an adult in good health. CDR3s include the opening cysteine and the closing phenylalanine or tryptophan. D genes are given only for firm matches. A row's size may be missing; if present it is once, few, many or a size class.

J gene	clone size	D gene	V gene	CDR3 protein	CDR3 DNA
TRBJ2-1	NA	TRBD1	TRBV5-4	CASSLDGTGGLNEQFF	TGTGCCAGCAGCTTGGACGGGACAGGGGGCCTCAATGAGCAGTTCTTC
TRBJ2-1	NA	NA	TRBV19	CASTPRSQSSYNEQFF	TGTGCCAGTACCCCAAGGTCGCAGAGCTCCTACAATGAGCAGTTCTTC
TRBJ1-6	NA	NA	TRBV5-1	CASSKGDRNNNSPLHF	TGCGCCAGCAGCAAAGGCGACAGAAATAATAATTCACCCCTCCACTTT
TRBJ1-6	NA	NA	TRBV3-1/TRBV3-2	CASSQSMAGSPLHF	TGTGCCAGCAGCCAAAGTATGGCGGGCTCACCCCTCCACTTT
TRBJ2-2	NA	NA	TRBV28	CASKRRSGELFF	TGTGCCAGCAAACGAAGGAGCGGGGAGCTGTTTTTT
TRBJ2-7	NA	TRBD1	TRBV5-1	CASSTGTGYEQYF	TGCGCCAGCAGCACGGGGACAGGCTACGAGCAGTACTTC
TRBJ1-6	NA	NA	TRBV24-1	CATSEGTRWNSPLHF	TGTGCCACCAGTGAGGGGACCCGGTGGAATTCACCCCTCCACTTT
TRBJ2-1	NA	NA	TRBV4-1	CASSQGASDEQFF	TGCGCCAGCAGCCAAGGTGCCAGCGATGAGCAGTTCTTC
TRBJ2-1	NA	NA	TRBV5-1	CASAGGGLSYNEQFF	TGCGCCAGCGCAGGGGGGGGCCTCTCCTACAATGAGCAGTTCTTC
TRBJ2-3	once	TRBD2	TRBV5-4	CASSLARKRGGHTDTQYF	TGTGCCAGCAGCTTGGCCAGAAAACGGGGGGGCCACACAGATACGCAGTATTTT
TRBJ1-5	NA	NA	TRBV3-1/TRBV3-2	CASSPTGHGNQPQHF	TGTGCCAGCAGCCCGACAGGACATGGCAATCAGCCCCAGCATTTT
TRBJ2-3	NA	NA	TRBV21-1	CASNFGIQQQRCEDTTDTQYF	TGTGCCAGCAACTTCGGGATCCAGCAGCAAAGGTGCGAGGACACCACAGATACGCAGTATTTT
TRBJ1-1	NA	NA	TRBV27	CASQGDGEAFF	TGTGCCAGCCAGGGAGATGGGGAAGCTTTCTTT
TRBJ1-1	NA	NA	TRBV27	CASVANTEAFF	TGTGCCAGCGTAGCGAACACTGAAGCTTTCTTT
TRBJ2-7	NA	TRBD1	TRBV6-2/TRBV6-3	CASSFIDRATYEQYF	TGTGCCAGCAGCTTCATCGACAGGGCAACCTACGAGCAGTACTTC
TRBJ1-4	NA	NA	TRBV20-1	CSAEGNEKLFF	TGCAGTGCCGAAGGAAATGAAAAACTGTTTTTT
TRBJ1-1	many	NA	TRBV2	CASSRSNTEAFF	TGTGCCAGCAGTAGGTCGAACACTGAAGCTTTCTTT
TRBJ1-2	NA	NA	TRBV6-1	CASSESTLGNYGYTF	TGTGCCAGCAGTGAATCCACACTGGGAAACTATGGCTACACCTTC
TRBJ2-1	NA	TRBD1	TRBV4-1	CASSQEGQGIEQFF	TGCGCCAGCAGCCAGGAAGGACAGGGCATTGAGCAGTTCTTC
TRBJ1-2	NA	TRBD1	TRBV5-4	CASSSTGSRGYTF	TGTGCCAGCAGCTCGACAGGGAGTCGGGGCTACACCTTC
TRBJ2-3	NA	NA	TRBV4-1	CASSQDWDLVSTDTQYF	TGCGCCAGCAGCCAAGATTGGGATCTGGTTAGCACAGATACGCAGTATTTT
TRBJ2-3	NA	NA	TRBV24-1	CATSAGTAYTDTQYF	TGTGCCACCAGTGCCGGGACTGCTTACACAGATACGCAGTATTTT
TRBJ1-3	NA	NA	TRBV4-2	CASSQAPAGRGNTIYF	TGTGCCAGCAGCCAAGCCCCCGCGGGAAGGGGAAACACCATATATTTT
TRBJ1-6	NA	NA	TRBV30	CAYHRDIKLPNSPLHF	TGTGCCTATCATAGGGACATCAAACTACCAAATTCACCCCTCCACTTT
TRBJ2-2	NA	TRBD2	TRBV5-5	CASSGGTSGGYTGELFF	TGTGCCAGCAGCGGCGGGACTAGCGGGGGGTATACCGGGGAGCTGTTTTTT
TRBJ1-1	NA	NA	TRBV5-4	CASRFGGGTEAFF	TGTGCCAGCAGATTTGGCGGGGGCACTGAAGCTTTCTTT
TRBJ1-6	NA	NA	TRBV5-6	CASSLVSRGSPLHF	TGTGCCAGCAGCTTGGTTTCGAGGGGTTCACCCCTCCACTTT
TRBJ1-1	NA	NA	TRBV11-2	CASSLETMVQAGDGTEAFF	TGTGCCAGCAGCTTAGAAACAATGGTTCAGGCAGGGGATGGTACTGAAGCTTTCTTT
TRBJ1-6	NA	NA	TRBV7-8	CASSIHPGDRGSPLHF	TGTGCCAGCAGCATCCATCCGGGGGACCGGGGGTCACCCCTCCACTTT
TRBJ1-4	NA	NA	TRBV3-1/TRBV3-2	CASSRAGRANEKLFF	TGTGCCAGCAGCCGGGCAGGGAGGGCTAATGAAAAACTGTTTTTT
TRBJ1-3	NA	NA	TRBV18	CASSPIDYSSGNTIYF	TGTGCCAGCTCACCGATCGACTATAGCTCTGGAAACACCATATATTTT
TRBJ1-1	NA	NA	TRBV27	CASRAGTEAFF	TGTGCCAGCAGGGCAGGGACTGAAGCTTTCTTT
TRBJ1-1	few	NA	TRBV5-1	CASSWMGSGTEAFF	TGCGCCAGCAGCTGGATGGGTAGCGGCACTGAAGCTTTCTTT
TRBJ2-2	NA	NA	TRBV11-2	CASSLASSRVTGELFF	TGTGCCAGCAGCTTAGCGTCTTCCCGGGTGACCGGGGAGCTGTTTTTT
TRBJ2-1	NA	NA	TRBV24-1	CATALGDNEQFF	TGTGCCACTGCTCTAGGCGACAATGAGCAGTTCTTC
TRBJ2-7	NA	TRBD2	TRBV28	CASSPTSGVIHEQYF	TGTGCCAGCAGTCCCACTAGCGGGGTTATCCACGAGCAGTACTTC
TRBJ2-3	NA	NA	TRBV11-2	CASSLDRGADTQYF	TGTGCCAGCAGCTTAGACAGGGGCGCAGATACGCAGTATTTT
TRBJ2-3	NA	NA	TRBV7-8	CASSLAQKADTDTQYF	TGTGCCAGCAGCTTAGCCCAGAAAGCGGACACAGATACGCAGTATTTT
TRBJ2-5	NA	NA	TRBV6-2/TRBV6-3	CASSGLPQETQYF	TGTGCCAGCAGCGGACTGCCTCAAGAGACCCAGTACTTC
TRBJ2-1	NA	NA	TRBV20-1	CSASSSSIDNEQFF	TGCAGTGCTAGTTCCAGCTCGATTGACAATGAGCAGTTCTTC
TRBJ1-6	NA	NA	TRBV5-4	CASSIKTGTNSPLHF	TGTGCCAGCAGCATAAAAACAGGGACTAATTCACCCCTCCACTTT
TRBJ1-1	NA	NA	TRBV19	CASRFSGEGDTEAFF	TGTGCCAGTCGTTTTAGTGGGGAGGGGGACACTGAAGCTTTCTTT
TRBJ2-7	NA	NA	TRBV7-9	CASSSEGVHSYEQYF	TGTGCCAGCAGCTCGGAGGGGGTACACTCCTACGAGCAGTACTTC
TRBJ2-7	NA	TRBD2	TRBV18	CASSPTLGGEQYF	TGTGCCAGCTCACCGACCCTGGGGGGGGAGCAGTACTTC
TRBJ2-2	NA	NA	TRBV24-1	CATSDPNTGELFF	TGTGCCACCAGTGATCCGAACACCGGGGAGCTGTTTTTT